Each of the 19 T cell receptor beta chains below was sequenced from the same sample in a study of cytomegalovirus exposure and HLA in healthy donors. The PCR contained 60 Vbeta and 13 Jbeta primers. Some clones are missing from TCRdb's copy, which holds only in-frame ones; the method was immunoSEQ multiplex PCR. The table has 100,000 to 150,000 clones, approximately 81% seen once. Sequencing was carried out using PBMCs. Receptors originate from a man younger than 35 in good health and CMV-seropositive.

This sequence joins TRBV14 and TRBJ2-7; D is perhaps TRBD1 (5 bases). This CDR3 contains 16 residues. The V gene lost 0 bases and the J gene lost 4 bases, with 16 bases spanning the gap. Germline CDR1 and CDR2: SGHDN and FVKESK. Here the CDR3 reads CASSQDLLQGRYEQYF. CDR3 in DNA: TGTGCCAGCAGCCAAGATCTCCTTCAGGGTAGATACGAGCAGTACTTC.

On this clone itself: The junction does not match germline at one end; this may be a read error. The chain combines TRBV5-6 with TRBJ2-5; TRBD1 might be the D (6 bases). The CDR3 is 14 residues long. Germline loops: CDR1 SGHDT, CDR2 YYEEEE. CDR3 bases: TGTGCCAGCAGCTTGGCTGCAGGGGAAGAGACCCAATACTTC. Its translation is CASSLAAGEETQYF.

V is TRBV7-8 and J is TRBJ1-2, with a possible D match to TRBD1 (6 bases). V lost 5 bases and J lost 6, with 13 bases in between. This CDR3 is built from 13 residues. Germline values: CDR1 SGHVS, CDR2 FQNEAQ. The CDR3 region has the DNA TGTGCCAGCAGCACCGGACAGCTAAATGGCTACACCTTC. It translates to CASSTGQLNGYTF.

V is TRBV4-1 and J is TRBJ2-7; possibly TRBD2 for D (5 bases). V lost 1 base, J lost 4 bases, and 14 bases lay in between. The CDR3 is made up of 15 amino acids. Per the germline V gene, CDR1 is MGHRA and CDR2 is YSYEKL. The CDR3 coding sequence is TGCGCCAGCAGCCAAGTAGGACTGCAGGCATACGAGCAGTACTTC. It specifies CASSQVGLQAYEQYF.

This clone occurred a few times. The J gene is TRBJ2-7, the V gene TRBV20-1, with D tentatively TRBD1 (6 bases). Per germline, CDR1 DFQATT and CDR2 SNEGSKA (reference sequence). The CDR3 has 11 residues. Trimming stripped 3 bases from V and 7 bases from J, with 10 bases between. CDR3 sequence reads: CSASQGREQYF. CDR3 nucleotides: TGCAGTGCTAGTCAGGGGCGGGAGCAGTACTTC.

V is TRBV9 and J is TRBJ2-1; 9 bases are shared with TRBD1. V trimming: 0 bases; J trimming: 8 bases; junction bases outside the gene matches: 6. The CDR3 has 15 amino acids. The V gene's germline CDR1 is SGDLS and CDR2 YYNGEE. The CDR3 DNA reads TGTGCCAGCAGCGTAGCTAACAGGGGGCAGGATGAGCAGTTCTTC. Encoded protein: CASSVANRGQDEQFF.

This clone occurred a few times. V gene TRBV6-4 combines with J gene TRBJ2-3, with TRBD2 matching over 10 bases. Germline values: CDR1 MRHNA, CDR2 SNTAGT. V dropped 2 bases and J dropped 3; count of bases not matched to a gene: 8. The CDR3 is 17 amino acids. The CDR3 sequence: CASSDGGTSGATDTQYF. The DNA of the CDR3 is TGTGCCAGCAGTGACGGGGGAACTAGCGGGGCGACAGATACGCAGTATTTT.

The chain combines TRBV7-6 with TRBJ2-5, with 7 bases identical to TRBD1. The CDR3 spans 13 residues. Germline-derived CDR1 and CDR2 are SGHVS and FNYEAQ. The V gene end was trimmed by 6 bases and the J gene end by 5 bases; junction bases not matched to a gene: 6. CDR3 nucleotide sequence: TGTGCCAGCAGTCAAACCAGGGGGGAGACCCAGTACTTC. This gives the protein CASSQTRGETQYF.

The gene calls are TRBV19 and TRBJ2-7, with D perhaps TRBD1 (5 bases). The CDR3 totals 15 residues. The germline gives CDR1 LNHDA, CDR2 SQIVND (reference sequence). V lost 1 base to trimming and J lost 1 base, with 11 bases between them. CDR3 DNA: TGTGCCAGTAGTATAGGTCAGGGCGGTTCCTACGAGCAGTACTTC. Protein product: CASSIGQGGSYEQYF. Drawing the rest from reference TRBV19 and TRBJ2-7, the complete variable domain is DGGITQSPKYLFRKEGQNVTLSCEQNLNHDAMYWYRQDPGQGLRLIYYSQIVNDFQKGDIAEGYSVSREKKESFPLTVTSAQKNPTAFYLCASSIGQGGSYEQYFGPGTRLTVT.

V usage is TRBV5-5 and J usage is TRBJ2-7, with a possible D match to TRBD2 (6 bases). The CDR3 extends over 16 amino acids. V was clipped by 0 bases and J by 2 bases, with 15 bases between them. Germline-derived CDR1 and CDR2 are SGHKS and YYEKEE (reference sequence). CDR3 protein: CASSLGPGSGAYEQYF. In DNA form, the CDR3 reads TGTGCCAGCAGCTTGGGTCCGGGGTCGGGGGCCTACGAGCAGTACTTC.

The chain's CDR3 is CSARQGAGGTGELFF. The DNA for the CDR3 is TGCAGCGCGAGACAGGGGGCTGGTGGTACCGGGGAGCTGTTTTTT. This chain connects TRBV29-1 to TRBJ2-2; 10 bases are a match to TRBD1. V gave up 7 bases and J gave up 5 bases; unmatched junction bases: 10. Germline V gene data show CDR1 as SQVTM and CDR2 as ANQGSEA. The CDR3 runs 15 residues.

CDR3 in DNA: TGTGCCAGTAGCCCAGGGCTAGCGGGCACAGATACGCAGTATTTT. Translated, it gives CASSPGLAGTDTQYF. V gene TRBV19 combines with J gene TRBJ2-3; 7 nucleotides align to TRBD2. Trimming took 6 bases from V and 1 from J; bases not matched to a gene: 7. The CDR3 runs to 15 residues. The germline V gene encodes CDR1 LNHDA and CDR2 SQIVND (reference sequence).

J is TRBJ1-2 and V is TRBV6-5; D unclear. The CDR3 is made up of 13 amino acids. V was cut by 6 bases and J by 2 bases, with 10 bases left in between. From germline, CDR1 is MNHEY and CDR2 SVGAGI. CDR3 amino acids: CASSAVRNYGYTF. CDR3 coding DNA: TGTGCCAGCAGCGCCGTTCGGAACTATGGCTACACCTTC.

This chain joins TRBV14 and TRBJ1-2; D perhaps matches TRBD1 (5 bases). V shed 1 base and J shed 2 bases, with 29 bases lying between them. Looked up from germline, CDR1 is SGHDN and CDR2 is FVKESK. The CDR3 spans 21 residues. The DNA for the CDR3 is TGTGCCAGCAGCCAAGTGGCGGTGGCGGATCCTGTGACAGAAACAAACTATGGCTACACCTTC. This encodes CASSQVAVADPVTETNYGYTF.

The chain employs TRBV7-2 and TRBJ2-1, with no clear D. Germline values: CDR1 SGHTA, CDR2 FQGNSA. This CDR3 region has 13 residues. V lost 2 bases to trimming and J lost 8 bases, with 10 bases between them. CDR3 bases: TGTGCCAGCAGCTTATTTTCTCGCGATGAGCAGTTCTTC. It yields the protein CASSLFSRDEQFF.

Comments on this clone: The junction departs from the called germline gene at one end, perhaps through a read error. The chain employs TRBV5-1 and TRBJ1-2; D perhaps matches TRBD1 (6 bases). The germline CDR1 and CDR2 sequences are SGHRS and YFSETQ. The CDR3 has 14 amino acids. The CDR3 DNA is TGCGTCAGCAGCCCTAGTGGGGGCCGGGGCGGCTACACCTTC. It yields the protein CVSSPSGGRGGYTF.

A single count supports this clone. The CDR3 DNA reads as TGTGCCAGCAGTTTACGAGTGGGGACAGGGTCACGAGAGCAGTACTTC. Translation: CASSLRVGTGSREQYF. The rearrangement links TRBV27 to TRBJ2-7, with TRBD1 matching over 9 bases. The CDR3 consists of 16 residues. Germline V gene data show CDR1 as MNHEY and CDR2 as SMNVEV (reference sequence). V was clipped by 2 bases and J by 7 bases; unmatched bases: 12.

In its sample, this clone was seen a few times. The V gene is TRBV6-6, the J gene TRBJ1-1; D call uncertain. Germline values: CDR1 MNHNY, CDR2 SVGAGI (reference sequence). V was clipped by 2 bases and J by 2 bases, with 3 bases between them. The CDR3 runs 12 residues. The CDR3 nucleotides read TGTGCCAGCAGTTACAGCAACACTGAAGCTTTCTTT. This encodes CASSYSNTEAFF.

V gene TRBV5-1 combines with J gene TRBJ2-1; 7 bases agree with TRBD1. The ends lost 6 bases at V and 0 bases at J; junction bases unmatched: 6. This CDR3 spans 15 amino acids. Germline lookup yields CDR1 SGHRS and CDR2 YFSETQ. The CDR3 protein is CASTTTGSSYNEQFF. The CDR3 coding sequence is TGCGCCAGCACTACGACAGGGAGCTCCTACAATGAGCAGTTCTTC. Supplemented by reference TRBV5-1 and TRBJ2-1, the full variable domain reads KAGVTQTPRYLIKTRGQQVTLSCSPISGHRSVSWYQQTPGQGLQFLFEYFSETQRNKGNFPGRFSGRQFSNSRSEMNVSTLELGDSALYLCASTTTGSSYNEQFFGPGTRLTVL.